The present T cell receptor beta chain was sequenced within a study of T cells in Graves' hyperthyroidism and ophthalmopathy. Germline V CDR1 and CDR2: SGHRS, YFSETQ. CDR3 length equals 15 residues. The trim removed 1 base at V and 9 bases at J, leaving 8 bases unmatched. At least ten counts were recorded for this clonotype. What was amplified from RNA transcripts were TCR beta CDR3 regions. The primer set for the first-round RT-PCR of the TCR CDR3 was HTBI. TCRdb called the multiplex PCR reads again in MiXCR, with one record for every CDR3 protein. The data contain roughly 99,000 distinct CDR3 sequences, more than 15% of them singletons. Newly diagnosed hyperthyroidism, duration under 2 months, in patients aged 18 to 65. Uncontrolled infection, other autoimmune disease, pregnancy or lactation disqualified patients from enrolment. Each diagnosis drew on symptoms, thyroxine, TRAb, thyroid ultrasound and orbital computed tomography findings. The PBMCs were taken from about 10 ml of fresh peripheral blood.

This TCR came from a woman in her fifties or sixties with Graves' hyperthyroidism. Specimen: blood. The chain joins TRBV5-1 to TRBJ2-1; 9 bases are a match to TRBD1. As DNA, the CDR3 is TGCGCCAGCAGCTTGAGGGGACAGGGCTCTGGTGAGCAGTTCTTC. It codes for CASSLRGQGSGEQFF.